Reported below is one TCR beta chain. Its antigen is undetermined. Deletions cut 2 bases from V and 6 bases from J, with 11 bases between. The CDR3 runs 14 residues. CDR1 is SGHRS, CDR2 YFSETQ, per germline. Sequencing was limited to surgery cases with top T cell transcript signatures in brain tissue. At least one anti-epileptic drug was given before surgery. The protocol was immunoSEQ multiplex PCR, while the TCRdb copy is restricted to in-frame clones and leaves out a portion. The sample gives about 80,000 clones, around nine tenths of which show up once; roughly 25% is in the top ten. These data originate in a study of brain T cells in children with intractable seizures. Points from the study as a whole: Absence of clones before surgery may stem from lower sequencing depth. HCMV serostatus was not known, and viral specificity came from CDR3 similarity only.

This TCR came from a girl aged 2-15 years with Rasmussen encephalitis and intractable seizures. V is TRBV5-1 and J is TRBJ2-2; the D gene is possibly TRBD2 (5 bases). This material consisted of peripheral blood, taken at surgery. The CDR3 loop is CASSFGGRAGELFF. The CDR3 DNA reads as TGCGCCAGCAGCTTCGGTGGGAGAGCCGGGGAGCTGTTTTTT.